This TCR beta chain originates from a study of blood T cells in healthy people across ages. The V and J ends lost 10 bases and 0 bases respectively, with 13 bases between them. The CDR3 is 14 amino acids. From germline, CDR1 is SGHTA and CDR2 FQGNSA. With a J-beta primer mix and a sample-barcoded 5' primer, a second PCR ran about 7 to 11 cycles. A template-switch adaptor that had 12 random nucleotides put a tag on each cDNA molecule. TCRdb itself ran the 5' RACE reads through MiXCR, one entry per CDR3 protein. The repertoire consists of some 920,000 distinct CDR3 sequences, with roughly 50% occurring once and the leading ten covering roughly 23%.

The chain carries TRBV7-2 and TRBJ2-1; unclear D gene. This sequence was found in a woman aged 55-75 years in good health. Sequenced: blood. The CDR3 DNA sequence: TGTGCCACCAAACACGGCGGCTCCTACAATGAGCAGTTCTTC. It encodes CATKHGGSYNEQFF. Supplemented by reference TRBV7-2 and TRBJ2-1, the full variable domain reads GAGVSQSPSNKVTEKGKDVELRCDPISGHTALYWYRQSLGQGLEFLIYFQGNSAPDKSGLPSDRFSAERTGGSVSTLTIQRTQQEDSAVYLCATKHGGSYNEQFFGPGTRLTVL.